This passage covers 3 T cell receptor beta chains from one sample sequenced in a study. The sorted Tregs were CD4+CD25+CD127-/low cells. The TRBV12-4/TRBJ1-2 clonotypes were amplified using barcode primers with ligated adaptors. MiXCR, applied by TCRdb to the multiplex PCR reads, yields one record per CDR3 protein. The sample holds hundreds of distinct CDR3 sequences, around 3.5% seen once. Sequences were obtained from Tregs sorted from blood. The receptor set was obtained from a female donor with breast cancer.

By frequency in the sample, this clonotype is medium-sized. V is TRBV12-3 or TRBV12-4 and J is TRBJ1-2; tentatively, D is TRBD1 (6 bases). The CDR3 is made up of 14 amino acids. Trimming cost V 6 bases and J 0 bases, with 11 bases left between them. CDR3 residues: CASRQGMANYGYTF. In DNA form, the CDR3 reads TGTGCCAGCAGACAGGGAATGGCTAACTATGGCTACACCTTC.

Sample share makes this clonotype large. The chain uses TRBV12-3 or TRBV12-4 and TRBJ1-2; TRBD1 is a possible D gene (6 bases). V lost 1 base, J lost 7 bases, and 19 bases lay in between. The CDR3 contains 16 residues. CDR3 sequence: CASSLVVTGNPFGYTF. The CDR3 nucleotides are TGTGCCAGCAGTTTAGTAGTAACAGGGAATCCATTTGGCTACACCTTC.

This clonotype is labeled large (0.1 to 1%). The chain joins TRBV12-3 or TRBV12-4 to TRBJ1-2, with D perhaps TRBD1 (5 bases). V lost 5 bases and J lost 4, with 17 bases in between. The CDR3 has 15 residues. CDR3 in amino acids: CASSPNMGQSYGYTF. In nucleotides, the CDR3 is TGTGCCAGCAGTCCGAATATGGGGCAGTCCTATGGCTACACCTTC.